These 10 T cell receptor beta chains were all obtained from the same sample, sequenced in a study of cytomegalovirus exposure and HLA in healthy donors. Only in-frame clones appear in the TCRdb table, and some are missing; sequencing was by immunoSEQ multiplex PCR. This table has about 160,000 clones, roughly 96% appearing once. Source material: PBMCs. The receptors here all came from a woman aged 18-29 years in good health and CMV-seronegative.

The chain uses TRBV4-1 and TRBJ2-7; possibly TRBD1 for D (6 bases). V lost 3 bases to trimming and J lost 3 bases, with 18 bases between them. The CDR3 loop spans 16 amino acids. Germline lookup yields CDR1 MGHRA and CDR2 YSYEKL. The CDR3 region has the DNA TGCGCCAGCAGCCACGCTGGCCGGGACACCGACTACGAGCAGTACTTC. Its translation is CASSHAGRDTDYEQYF.

CDR3 sequence (DNA): TGTGCCAGCAGCCTACAGGGGGGGAACACCGGGGAGCTGTTTTTT. Its protein is CASSLQGGNTGELFF. The chain is built from TRBV2 and TRBJ2-2, with 8 bases matching TRBD1. The CDR3 has 15 amino acids. Per germline, CDR1 SNHLY and CDR2 FYNNEI. V gave up 6 bases and J gave up 1 base; unmatched junction bases: 4.

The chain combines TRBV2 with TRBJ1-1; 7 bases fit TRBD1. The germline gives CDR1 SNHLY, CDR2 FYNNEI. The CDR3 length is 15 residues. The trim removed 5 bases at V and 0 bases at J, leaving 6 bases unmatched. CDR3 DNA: TGTGCCAGCAGTCGACAGGGACCTATGAACACTGAAGCTTTCTTT. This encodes CASSRQGPMNTEAFF. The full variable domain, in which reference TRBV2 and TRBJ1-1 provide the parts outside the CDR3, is EPEVTQTPSHQVTQMGQEVILRCVPISNHLYFYWYRQILGQKVEFLVSFYNNEISEKSEIFDDQFSVERPDGSNFTLKIRSTKLEDSAMYFCASSRQGPMNTEAFFGQGTRLTVV.

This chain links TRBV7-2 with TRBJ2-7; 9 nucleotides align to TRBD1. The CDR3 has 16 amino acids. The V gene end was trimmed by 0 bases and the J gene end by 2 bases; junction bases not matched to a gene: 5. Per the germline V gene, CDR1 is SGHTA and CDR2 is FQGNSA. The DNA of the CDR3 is TGTGCCAGCAGCTTAGCCGGGACAGGGAAAGCCTACGAGCAGTACTTC. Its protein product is CASSLAGTGKAYEQYF.

Here the CDR3 reads CATSRDPGGTDTQYF. The CDR3 region has the DNA TGTGCCACCAGCAGAGATCCGGGAGGCACAGATACGCAGTATTTT. The chain has TRBV15 and TRBJ2-3; D might be TRBD2 (6 bases). Germline V gene sequence: CDR1 LNHNV, CDR2 YYDKDF (reference sequence). V lost 0 bases and J 1 base, leaving 8 bases between the germline ends. The CDR3 contains 15 residues. The full variable domain, completed using reference TRBV15 and TRBJ2-3, is DAMVIQNPRYQVTQFGKPVTLSCSQTLNHNVMYWYQQKSSQAPKLLFHYYDKDFNNEADTPDNFQSRRPNTSFCFLDIRSPGLGDTAMYLCATSRDPGGTDTQYFGPGTRLTVL.

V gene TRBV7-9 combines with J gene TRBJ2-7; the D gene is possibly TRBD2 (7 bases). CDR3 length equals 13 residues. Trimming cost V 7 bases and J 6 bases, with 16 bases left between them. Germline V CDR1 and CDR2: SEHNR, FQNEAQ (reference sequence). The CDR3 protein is CASNPGRGSEQYF. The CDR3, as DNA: TGTGCCAGCAACCCAGGGAGGGGGAGCGAGCAGTACTTC.

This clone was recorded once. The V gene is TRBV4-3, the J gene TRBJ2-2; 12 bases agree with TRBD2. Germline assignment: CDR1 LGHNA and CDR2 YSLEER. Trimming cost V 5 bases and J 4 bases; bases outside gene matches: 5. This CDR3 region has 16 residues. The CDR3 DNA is TGCGCCAGCAGCGCTAGCGGGGGGGGAATCACCGGGGAGCTGTTTTTT. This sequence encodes CASSASGGGITGELFF.

The CDR3 region is CASSPFEGAPGELFF. In nucleotides, the CDR3 is TGTGCCAGCAGCCCCTTCGAGGGGGCGCCCGGGGAGCTGTTTTTT. V usage is TRBV9 and J usage is TRBJ2-2, with 7 bases identical to TRBD1. Germline V lookup: CDR1 SGDLS, CDR2 YYNGEE. The CDR3 has 15 amino acids. The V segment lost 4 bases and the J segment 6 bases; nucleotides outside the gene matches: 9.

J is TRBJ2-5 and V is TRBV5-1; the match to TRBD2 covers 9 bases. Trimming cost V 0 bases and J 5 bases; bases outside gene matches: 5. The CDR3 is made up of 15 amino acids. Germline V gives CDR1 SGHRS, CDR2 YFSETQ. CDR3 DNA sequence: TGCGCCAGCAGCTTGGTTTCTAGCGGGGCTGAGACCCAGTACTTC. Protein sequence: CASSLVSSGAETQYF.

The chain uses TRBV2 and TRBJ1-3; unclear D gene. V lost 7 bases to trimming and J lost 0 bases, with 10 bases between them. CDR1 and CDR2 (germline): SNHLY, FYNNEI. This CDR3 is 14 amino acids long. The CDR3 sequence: CASNPGSSGNTIYF. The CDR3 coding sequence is TGTGCCAGCAACCCAGGTTCCTCTGGAAACACCATATATTTT. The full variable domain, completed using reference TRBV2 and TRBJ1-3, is EPEVTQTPSHQVTQMGQEVILRCVPISNHLYFYWYRQILGQKVEFLVSFYNNEISEKSEIFDDQFSVERPDGSNFTLKIRSTKLEDSAMYFCASNPGSSGNTIYFGEGSWLTVV.